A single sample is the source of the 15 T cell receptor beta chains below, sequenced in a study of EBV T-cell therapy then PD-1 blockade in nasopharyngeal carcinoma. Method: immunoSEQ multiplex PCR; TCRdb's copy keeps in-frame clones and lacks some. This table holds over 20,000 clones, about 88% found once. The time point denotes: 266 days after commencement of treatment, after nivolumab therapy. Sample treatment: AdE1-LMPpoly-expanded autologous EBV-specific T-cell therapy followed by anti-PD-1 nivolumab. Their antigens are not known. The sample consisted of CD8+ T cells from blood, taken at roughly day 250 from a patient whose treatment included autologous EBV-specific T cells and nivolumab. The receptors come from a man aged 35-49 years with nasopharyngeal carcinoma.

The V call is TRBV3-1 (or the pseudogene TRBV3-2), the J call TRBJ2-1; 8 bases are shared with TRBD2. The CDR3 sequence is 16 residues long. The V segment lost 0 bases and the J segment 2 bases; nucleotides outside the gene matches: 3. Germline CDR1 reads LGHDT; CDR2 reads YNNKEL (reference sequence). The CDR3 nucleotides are TGTGCCAGCAGCCAAGACATCGGGGGGGCCTACAATGAGCAGTTCTTC. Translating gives CASSQDIGGAYNEQFF.

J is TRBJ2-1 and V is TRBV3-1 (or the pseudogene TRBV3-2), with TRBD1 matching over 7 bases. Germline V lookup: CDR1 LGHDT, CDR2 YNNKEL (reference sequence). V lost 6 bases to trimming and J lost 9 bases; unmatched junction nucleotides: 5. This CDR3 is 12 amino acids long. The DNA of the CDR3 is TGTGCCAGCAGGCTACAGGGGAGTGAGCAGTTCTTC. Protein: CASRLQGSEQFF.

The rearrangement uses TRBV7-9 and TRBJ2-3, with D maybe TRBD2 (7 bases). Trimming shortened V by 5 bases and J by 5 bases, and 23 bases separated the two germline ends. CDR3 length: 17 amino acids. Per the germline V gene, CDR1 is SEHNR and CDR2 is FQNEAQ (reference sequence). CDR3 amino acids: CASSGVLGGGPIDTQYF. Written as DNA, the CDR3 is TGTGCCAGCAGCGGGGTCCTAGGGGGGGGCCCAATAGATACGCAGTATTTT.

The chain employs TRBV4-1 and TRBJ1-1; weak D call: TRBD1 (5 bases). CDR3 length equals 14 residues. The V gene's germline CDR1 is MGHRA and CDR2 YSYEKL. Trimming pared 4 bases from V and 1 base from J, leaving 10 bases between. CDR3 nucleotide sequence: TGCGCCAGCAGCCTTTGGAGGGGGAACACTGAAGCTTTCTTT. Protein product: CASSLWRGNTEAFF.

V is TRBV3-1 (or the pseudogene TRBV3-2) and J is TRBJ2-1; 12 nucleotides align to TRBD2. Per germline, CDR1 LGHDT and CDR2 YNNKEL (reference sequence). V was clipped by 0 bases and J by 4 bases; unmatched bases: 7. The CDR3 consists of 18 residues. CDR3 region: CASSQEDLAGGPYNEQFF. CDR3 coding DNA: TGTGCCAGCAGCCAAGAGGACCTAGCGGGGGGGCCATACAATGAGCAGTTCTTC.

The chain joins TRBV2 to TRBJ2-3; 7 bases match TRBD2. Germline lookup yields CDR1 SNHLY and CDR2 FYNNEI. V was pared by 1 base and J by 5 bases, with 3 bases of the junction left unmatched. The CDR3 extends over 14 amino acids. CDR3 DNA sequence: TGTGCCAGCAGTGAAGGATTAGCGGGAGATACGCAGTATTTT. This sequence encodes CASSEGLAGDTQYF.

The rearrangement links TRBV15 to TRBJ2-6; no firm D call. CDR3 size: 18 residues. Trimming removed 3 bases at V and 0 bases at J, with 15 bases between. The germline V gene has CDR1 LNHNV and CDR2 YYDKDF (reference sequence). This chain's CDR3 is CATSSSMSSISGANVLTF. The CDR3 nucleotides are TGTGCCACCAGCAGTTCCATGAGCAGCATCTCTGGGGCCAACGTCCTGACTTTC.

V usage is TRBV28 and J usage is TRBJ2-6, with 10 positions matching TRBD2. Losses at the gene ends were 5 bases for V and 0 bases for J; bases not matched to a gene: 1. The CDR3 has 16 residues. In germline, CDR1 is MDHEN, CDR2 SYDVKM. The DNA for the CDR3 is TGTGCCAGCAGTAGCGGGGGGGCCTCTGGGGCCAACGTCCTGACTTTC. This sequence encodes CASSSGGASGANVLTF.

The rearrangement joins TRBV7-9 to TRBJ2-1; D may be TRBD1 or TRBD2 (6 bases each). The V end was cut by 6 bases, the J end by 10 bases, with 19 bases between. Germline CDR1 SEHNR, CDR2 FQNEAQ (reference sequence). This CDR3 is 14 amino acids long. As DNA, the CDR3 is TGTGCCAGCAGAACAGGGATTAGCGGTGGGGAGCAGTTCTTC. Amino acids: CASRTGISGGEQFF.

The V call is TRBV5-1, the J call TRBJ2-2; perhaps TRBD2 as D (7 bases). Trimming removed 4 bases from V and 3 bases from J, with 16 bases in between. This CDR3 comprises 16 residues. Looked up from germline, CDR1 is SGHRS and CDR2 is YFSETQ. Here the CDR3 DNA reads TGCGCCAGCAGCCCGGAGGGGGGGGGATACACCGGGGAGCTGTTTTTT. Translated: CASSPEGGGYTGELFF.

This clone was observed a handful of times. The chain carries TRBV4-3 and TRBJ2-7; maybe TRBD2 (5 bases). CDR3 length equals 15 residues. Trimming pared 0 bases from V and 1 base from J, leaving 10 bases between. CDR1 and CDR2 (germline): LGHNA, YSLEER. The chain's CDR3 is CASSQEFGESYEQYF. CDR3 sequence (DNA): TGCGCCAGCAGCCAAGAGTTCGGGGAGTCCTACGAGCAGTACTTC.

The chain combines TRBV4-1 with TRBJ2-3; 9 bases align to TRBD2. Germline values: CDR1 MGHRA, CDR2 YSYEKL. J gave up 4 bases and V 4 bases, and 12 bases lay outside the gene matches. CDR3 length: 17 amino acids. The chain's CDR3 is CASSPLGAGGGADTQYF. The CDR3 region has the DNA TGCGCCAGCAGCCCCCTGGGGGCGGGCGGGGGGGCAGATACGCAGTATTTT.

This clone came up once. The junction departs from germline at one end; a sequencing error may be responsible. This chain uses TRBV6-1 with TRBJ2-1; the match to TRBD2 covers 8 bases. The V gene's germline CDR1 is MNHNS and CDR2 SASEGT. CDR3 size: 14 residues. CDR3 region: CASTELAERDEQFF. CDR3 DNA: TGTGCCAGCACTGAACTAGCGGAGAGAGATGAGCAGTTCTTC.

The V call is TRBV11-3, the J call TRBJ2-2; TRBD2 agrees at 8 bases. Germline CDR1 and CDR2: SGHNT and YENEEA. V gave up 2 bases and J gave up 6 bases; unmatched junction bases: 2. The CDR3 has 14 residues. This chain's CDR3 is CASSLRGGPGELFF. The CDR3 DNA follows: TGTGCCAGCAGCTTACGGGGGGGCCCCGGGGAGCTGTTTTTT.

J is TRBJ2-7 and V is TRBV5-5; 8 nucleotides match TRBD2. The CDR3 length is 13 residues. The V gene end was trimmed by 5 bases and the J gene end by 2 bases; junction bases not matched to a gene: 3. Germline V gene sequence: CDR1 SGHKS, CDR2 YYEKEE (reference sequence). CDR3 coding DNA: TGTGCCAGCAGGCGGGGGGTCGCCTACGAGCAGTACTTC. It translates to CASRRGVAYEQYF.